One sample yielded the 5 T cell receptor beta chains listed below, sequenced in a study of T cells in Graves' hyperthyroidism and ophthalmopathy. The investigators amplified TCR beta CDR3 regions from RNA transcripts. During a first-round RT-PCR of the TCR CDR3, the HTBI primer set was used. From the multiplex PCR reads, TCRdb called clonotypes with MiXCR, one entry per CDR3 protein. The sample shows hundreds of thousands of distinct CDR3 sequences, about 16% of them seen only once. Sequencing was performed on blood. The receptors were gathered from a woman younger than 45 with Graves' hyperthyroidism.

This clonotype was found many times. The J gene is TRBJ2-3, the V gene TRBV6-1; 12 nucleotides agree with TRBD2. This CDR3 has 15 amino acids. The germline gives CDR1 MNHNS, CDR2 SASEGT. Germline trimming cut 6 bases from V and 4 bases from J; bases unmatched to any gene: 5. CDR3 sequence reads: CASSGLAGSADTQYF. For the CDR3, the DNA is TGTGCCAGCAGCGGACTAGCGGGAAGCGCAGATACGCAGTATTTT.

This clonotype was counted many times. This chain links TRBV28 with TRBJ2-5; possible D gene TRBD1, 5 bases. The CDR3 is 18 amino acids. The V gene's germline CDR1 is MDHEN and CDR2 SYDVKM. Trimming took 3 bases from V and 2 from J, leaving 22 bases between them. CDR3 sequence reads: CASSFPPKGARSQETQYF. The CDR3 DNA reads TGTGCCAGCAGTTTTCCGCCGAAAGGGGCGAGATCTCAAGAGACCCAGTACTTC.

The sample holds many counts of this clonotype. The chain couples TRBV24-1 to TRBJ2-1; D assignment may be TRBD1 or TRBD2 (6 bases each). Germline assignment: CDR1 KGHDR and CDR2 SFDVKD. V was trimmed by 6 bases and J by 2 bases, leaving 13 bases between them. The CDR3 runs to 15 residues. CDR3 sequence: CATSSTRGAYNEQFF. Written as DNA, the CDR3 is TGTGCCACCAGTTCGACGAGGGGGGCCTACAATGAGCAGTTCTTC.

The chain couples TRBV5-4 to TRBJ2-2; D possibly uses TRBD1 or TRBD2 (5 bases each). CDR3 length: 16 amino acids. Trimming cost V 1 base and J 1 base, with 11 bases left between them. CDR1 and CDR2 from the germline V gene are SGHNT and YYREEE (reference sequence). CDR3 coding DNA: TGTGCCAGCAGCTTGTGGGGGACCAAGAACACCGGGGAGCTGTTTTTT. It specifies CASSLWGTKNTGELFF.

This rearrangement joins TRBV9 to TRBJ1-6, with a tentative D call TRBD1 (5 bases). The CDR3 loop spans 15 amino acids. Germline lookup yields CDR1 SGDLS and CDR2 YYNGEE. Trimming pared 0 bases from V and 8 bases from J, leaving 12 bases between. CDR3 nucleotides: TGTGCCAGCAGCGTAGACCCAGGGTCGGATTCACCCCTCCACTTT. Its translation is CASSVDPGSDSPLHF.